This T cell receptor beta chain is drawn from a study of PD-1 blockade in classical Hodgkin lymphoma. The table came from immunoSEQ multiplex PCR; TCRdb's copy has only in-frame clones and leaves some out. In the table there are 15,000 to 20,000 clones, approximately 84% of which are singletons. Time point noted: newly diagnosed, previously untreated cHL patient sample. This TCR was recovered from a human donor with classical Hodgkin lymphoma. Sequencing used peripheral blood mononuclear cells (PBMCs).

The CDR3 region is CASSLQGVMGETQYF. The DNA for the CDR3 is TGTGCCAGTAGTCTACAGGGGGTAATGGGAGAGACCCAGTACTTC. The chain uses TRBV19 and TRBJ2-5; 8 positions match TRBD1. CDR3 size: 15 residues. Germline CDR1 and CDR2: LNHDA and SQIVND (reference sequence). The junction had 9 bases not matched to a gene; V was cut back by 5 bases and J by 4 bases.